Each of the 31 T cell receptor beta chains below was sequenced from the same sample in a study of CD8+CD57+ T cells in acquired aplastic anemia listed by TCRdb under 2018. Flow cytometry had shown CD8+CD57+ cell expansion in the patients selected for sequencing. Sequencing took place on an Illumina HiSeq 2000. Genomic DNA served as template for TCR beta VDJ combination and CDR3 sequence profiling. TCRdb took the public reads, trimmed them with fastp at Q25, ran MiXCR for clone calling and kept in-frame beta chains. Each record represents a unique CDR3 protein, reported with the most common genes and DNA among its rows. The sample profile shows about 190,000 distinct CDR3 sequences; approximately 48% of them were found once. Approximately 9.7% of the sample is held by the ten biggest clonotypes. The sequencing sample was made of sorted CD4+, CD8+, or CD8+CD57+ T cells (not recorded which) from PBMCs. The receptors here all came from a human donor with aplastic anemia.

The V gene is TRBV7-9, the J gene TRBJ2-1; 7 nucleotides match TRBD1. The V gene's germline CDR1 is SEHNR and CDR2 FQNEAQ (reference sequence). This CDR3 has 13 residues. Unmatched junction bases numbered 5, after V lost 5 bases and J lost 7 bases. CDR3 residues: CASSGTVSNEQFF. The CDR3 coding sequence is TGTGCCAGCAGCGGGACAGTTTCAAATGAGCAGTTCTTC.

The rearrangement links TRBV11-2 to TRBJ2-1; D is uncertain. The CDR3 runs 15 residues. Germline loops: CDR1 SGHAT, CDR2 FQNNGV. Trimming pared 6 bases from V and 5 bases from J, leaving 17 bases between. The CDR3 coding sequence is TGTGCCAGCAGAACGCAGGCTAACACTCACAATGAGCAGTTCTTC. Its protein is CASRTQANTHNEQFF.

With regard to this clonotype: With a much larger clone just one base away, this may be a read error. This sequence joins TRBV11-3 and TRBJ1-1, with D unclear. The CDR3 has 14 residues. Germline lookup yields CDR1 SGHNT and CDR2 YENEEA. The CDR3 spells CAGSLVAGNTEAFF. The CDR3 DNA is TGTGCCGGCAGCTTAGTCGCCGGGAACACTGAAGCTTTCTTT.

Concerning this clonotype itself: A junction boundary mismatches the germline segment, possibly from a read error. The chain joins TRBV29-1 to TRBJ2-6, with 12 positions matching TRBD1. Germline V CDR1 and CDR2: SQVTM, ANQGSEA. The CDR3 loop spans 17 amino acids. This CDR3 is CGVEEGQGASGANVLTF. CDR3 coding DNA: TGCGGCGTTGAAGAGGGACAGGGGGCGAGCGGGGCCAACGTCCTGACTTTC.

V is TRBV29-1 and J is TRBJ1-1, with a tentative D call TRBD1 (6 bases). V was clipped by 3 bases and J by 5 bases, with 16 bases between them. CDR3 length: 14 amino acids. The V gene's germline CDR1 is SQVTM and CDR2 ANQGSEA. The CDR3 loop is CSVDGGRGETEAFF. DNA of the CDR3: TGCAGCGTTGACGGGGGGCGGGGAGAAACTGAAGCTTTCTTT.

There are many counts of this clonotype. For the CDR3, the DNA is TGTGCCAGCAGCATTGCACTGAACTATGGCTACACCTTC. It codes for CASSIALNYGYTF. The chain couples TRBV5-5 to TRBJ1-2, with unresolved D. Trimming removed 4 bases from V and 2 bases from J, with 9 bases in between. The CDR3 runs 13 residues. Germline values: CDR1 SGHKS, CDR2 YYEKEE (reference sequence).

The rearrangement uses TRBV15 and TRBJ1-2; D is uncertain. The CDR3 runs to 15 residues. Trimming shortened V by 1 base and J by 0 bases, and 9 bases separated the two germline ends. In germline, CDR1 is LNHNV, CDR2 YYDKDF (reference sequence). CDR3 bases: TGTGCCACCAGCAGAGCGGACGCCACTAACTATGGCTACACCTTC. Protein sequence: CATSRADATNYGYTF.

This clonotype was seen repeatedly, ten times or more. The chain joins TRBV9 to TRBJ2-3; the D is unclear. Germline CDR1 reads SGDLS; CDR2 reads YYNGEE. The length of the CDR3 is 13 residues. The ends were cut back, 2 bases at V and 0 bases at J, with 4 bases in the middle. This chain's CDR3 is CASSVWSTDTQYF. In DNA, the CDR3 is TGTGCCAGCAGCGTTTGGAGCACAGATACGCAGTATTTT.

The chain joins TRBV4-1 to TRBJ1-4; D is unclear. V gave up 4 bases and J gave up 0 bases, with 18 bases separating them. Germline V lookup: CDR1 MGHRA, CDR2 YSYEKL. The CDR3 is 18 amino acids. CDR3 sequence reads: CASSRIPLQVTTNEKLFF. CDR3 coding DNA: TGCGCCAGCAGCCGAATCCCCCTGCAGGTTACAACTAATGAAAAACTGTTTTTT.

The rearrangement links TRBV2 to TRBJ1-2; D remains unclear. Between the trimmed V and J ends, which lost 5 bases and 4 bases, there was a span of 8 bases. From germline, CDR1 is SNHLY and CDR2 FYNNEI. This CDR3 contains 12 residues. This CDR3 reads CASSSDTYGYTF. CDR3 DNA sequence: TGTGCCAGCAGTAGCGACACCTATGGCTACACCTTC. Combining the CDR3 with reference TRBV2 and TRBJ1-2 gives the whole variable domain EPEVTQTPSHQVTQMGQEVILRCVPISNHLYFYWYRQILGQKVEFLVSFYNNEISEKSEIFDDQFSVERPDGSNFTLKIRSTKLEDSAMYFCASSSDTYGYTFGSGTRLTVV.

The gene calls are TRBV20-1 and TRBJ2-7; a possible D gene is TRBD2 (6 bases). The germline V gene has CDR1 DFQATT and CDR2 SNEGSKA (reference sequence). The CDR3 spans 14 residues. The V end lost 6 bases, the J end lost 0 bases, and 15 bases lay between the germline ends. For the CDR3, the DNA is TGCAGTGCCTGGAGGGCCTCACCCTCCTACGAGCAGTACTTC. Protein sequence: CSAWRASPSYEQYF.

This clonotype was found many times. V and J are TRBV20-1 and TRBJ1-2, with unresolved D. Germline CDR1 DFQATT, CDR2 SNEGSKA (reference sequence). This CDR3 region has 13 residues. The V end lost 6 bases, the J end lost 2 bases, and 13 bases lay between the germline ends. The CDR3 bases are TGCAGTGCCCCCGGTGGGCAGAACTATGGCTACACCTTC. As protein: CSAPGGQNYGYTF.

The chain uses TRBV20-1 and TRBJ2-5, with D tentatively TRBD1 (6 bases). Per germline, CDR1 DFQATT and CDR2 SNEGSKA (reference sequence). CDR3 size: 14 residues. The V and J ends lost 1 base and 4 bases respectively, with 13 bases between them. The CDR3 protein is CSARVGTQGETQYF. In DNA, the CDR3 is TGCAGTGCTAGAGTGGGCACACAGGGAGAGACCCAGTACTTC.

This clonotype was detected many times. The rearrangement uses TRBV14 and TRBJ1-1, with TRBD1 identical over 11 bases. This CDR3 contains 14 residues. Looked up from germline, CDR1 is SGHDN and CDR2 is FVKESK. The junction had 7 bases not matched to a gene; V was cut back by 9 bases and J by 4 bases. The CDR3 here is CASRPGTGGTEAFF. The CDR3 region has the DNA TGTGCCAGTCGCCCCGGGACAGGGGGCACTGAAGCTTTCTTT.

This clonotype was picked up a small number of times. J is TRBJ1-2 and V is TRBV7-8; no definite D call. This CDR3 region has 17 residues. Germline V gene data show CDR1 as SGHVS and CDR2 as FQNEAQ. V dropped 2 bases and J dropped 2 bases, with 18 bases sitting between them. The CDR3 here is CASSLYLDPAANYGYTF. The CDR3 region has the DNA TGTGCCAGCAGCTTATATTTGGATCCAGCGGCAAACTATGGCTACACCTTC.

The chain carries TRBV5-1 and TRBJ1-6; 9 positions agree with TRBD1. The CDR3 covers 16 residues. Germline CDR1 reads SGHRS; CDR2 reads YFSETQ. Unmatched junction bases numbered 3, after V lost 0 bases and J lost 5 bases. The CDR3 sequence: CASSLGGQGHNSPLHF. CDR3 nucleotide sequence: TGCGCCAGCAGCTTGGGGGGACAGGGACATAATTCACCCCTCCACTTT.

The chain is built from TRBV6-2 or TRBV6-3 and TRBJ2-7; 7 nucleotides align to TRBD2. The CDR3 extends over 14 amino acids. The V gene end was trimmed by 2 bases and the J gene end by 1 base; junction bases not matched to a gene: 2. Germline V gene data show CDR1 as MNHEY and CDR2 as SVGEGT. In DNA, the CDR3 is TGTGCCAGCAGTTACGGGGGAGGGTCCTACGAGCAGTACTTC. Translated, it gives CASSYGGGSYEQYF.

This rearrangement joins TRBV12-3 or TRBV12-4 to TRBJ2-1, with 11 bases aligning to TRBD2. With 6 bases clipped from V and 8 bases from J, the junction kept 12 bases outside the gene matches. CDR3 length: 16 residues. The CDR3 sequence: CASSQILAGVVHEQFF. The DNA of the CDR3 is TGTGCCAGCAGCCAGATACTAGCGGGAGTCGTCCATGAGCAGTTCTTC.

The genes are TRBV24-1 and TRBJ2-7; 14 nucleotides align to TRBD2. Germline CDR1 and CDR2: KGHDR and SFDVKD. The CDR3 has 16 residues. The junction had 5 bases not matched to a gene; V was cut back by 2 bases and J by 6 bases. Here the CDR3 DNA reads TGTGCCACCAGTGATTGGGGACTAGCGGGAGCTTGCGAGCAGTACTTC. This translates into CATSDWGLAGACEQYF.

This clonotype was counted many times. The rearrangement links TRBV5-1 to TRBJ1-1; unclear D gene. The length of the CDR3 is 13 residues. Germline CDR1 and CDR2: SGHRS and YFSETQ. Trimming removed 0 bases at V and 7 bases at J, with 10 bases between. The CDR3, as DNA: TGCGCCAGCAGCTTGGGTCCCGGGAATGAAGCTTTCTTT. Its protein is CASSLGPGNEAFF.

V gene TRBV24-1 combines with J gene TRBJ1-5, with a tentative D call TRBD1 (5 bases). Germline values: CDR1 KGHDR, CDR2 SFDVKD. The CDR3 is made up of 16 amino acids. Trimming left V 3 bases short and J 4 bases short, with 15 bases between. CDR3 sequence reads: CATSDIDSRGNQPQHF. In nucleotides, the CDR3 is TGTGCCACCAGTGATATTGATTCGAGGGGAAATCAGCCCCAGCATTTT.

V is TRBV7-9 and J is TRBJ1-6; D not resolved. Germline lookup yields CDR1 SEHNR and CDR2 FQNEAQ (reference sequence). CDR3 size: 15 residues. V lost 1 base, J lost 9 bases, and 13 bases lay in between. CDR3 in amino acids: CASSLGGVGISPLHF. CDR3 nucleotide sequence: TGTGCCAGCAGCTTAGGAGGTGTGGGAATTTCACCCCTCCACTTT.

The V and J genes are TRBV19 and TRBJ1-1, with 7 bases aligning to TRBD1. J gave up 7 bases and V 8 bases, and 4 bases lay outside the gene matches. This CDR3 is 11 amino acids long. The germline gives CDR1 LNHDA, CDR2 SQIVND (reference sequence). CDR3 sequence: CASEDRSEAFF. DNA of the CDR3: TGTGCCAGTGAGGACAGGAGTGAAGCTTTCTTT. Variable domain in full (rest from reference TRBV19 and TRBJ1-1): DGGITQSPKYLFRKEGQNVTLSCEQNLNHDAMYWYRQDPGQGLRLIYYSQIVNDFQKGDIAEGYSVSREKKESFPLTVTSAQKNPTAFYLCASEDRSEAFFGQGTRLTVV.

The rearrangement joins TRBV6-2 or TRBV6-3 to TRBJ2-7; 7 bases align to TRBD1. The CDR3 covers 15 residues. After removal of 5 bases from V and 3 bases from J, the junction contained 10 bases not matched to a gene. Germline V gives CDR1 MNHEY, CDR2 SVGEGT. The CDR3 loop is CASSTTGAPNYEQYF. CDR3 sequence (DNA): TGTGCCAGCAGTACTACAGGGGCGCCAAACTACGAGCAGTACTTC.

The rearrangement joins TRBV19 to TRBJ2-2; D may be TRBD2 (6 bases). Germline CDR1 LNHDA, CDR2 SQIVND (reference sequence). The CDR3 runs to 13 residues. The V and J ends lost 9 bases and 1 base respectively, with 9 bases between them. The CDR3: CASSGLNTGELFF. The CDR3 coding sequence is TGTGCCAGCAGCGGGTTGAACACCGGGGAGCTGTTTTTT.

The sample holds a few counts of this clonotype. V and J are TRBV10-3 and TRBJ2-5; TRBD1 matches at 7 bases. There are 15 residues in the CDR3. CDR1 and CDR2 (germline): ENHRY, SYGVKD. Unmatched junction bases numbered 2, after V lost 0 bases and J lost 1 base. CDR3 in amino acids: CAISESTGAQETQYF. As DNA, the CDR3 is TGTGCCATCAGTGAGTCAACAGGGGCCCAAGAGACCCAGTACTTC.

This clonotype showed up many times. V usage is TRBV14 and J usage is TRBJ2-2; a weak D match, TRBD2 (5 bases). Germline-derived CDR1 and CDR2 are SGHDN and FVKESK. This CDR3 has 16 residues. V was clipped by 1 base and J by 2 bases, with 11 bases between them. The CDR3 loop is CASSQVGGHNTGELFF. CDR3 coding DNA: TGTGCCAGCAGCCAAGTAGGCGGGCATAACACCGGGGAGCTGTTTTTT.

This chain joins TRBV15 and TRBJ2-1; D is undetermined. This CDR3 is built from 13 residues. Germline lookup yields CDR1 LNHNV and CDR2 YYDKDF (reference sequence). Trimming stripped 3 bases from V and 9 bases from J, with 12 bases between. The CDR3 DNA follows: TGTGCCACCAGCAGTGTATTCCTCGGTGAGCAGTTCTTC. This translates into CATSSVFLGEQFF.

This chain uses TRBV2 with TRBJ1-1; D is possibly TRBD1 (5 bases). The germline V gene has CDR1 SNHLY and CDR2 FYNNEI. Trimming left V 1 base short and J 5 bases short, with 11 bases between. The CDR3 has 14 residues. CDR3 residues: CASSEVGRATEAFF. Here the CDR3 DNA reads TGTGCCAGCAGTGAAGTCGGCAGGGCGACTGAAGCTTTCTTT.

The chain links TRBV2 to TRBJ2-5; tentatively, D is TRBD1 or TRBD2 (5 bases each). The germline V gene encodes CDR1 SNHLY and CDR2 FYNNEI. V was clipped by 8 bases and J by 1 base, with 14 bases between them. The CDR3 runs to 14 residues. CDR3 DNA sequence: TGTGCCAGCGGGGGTCCAAGCCTCCAAGAGACCCAGTACTTC. It codes for CASGGPSLQETQYF.

This clonotype was counted ten times or more. The chain is built from TRBV5-1 and TRBJ1-1; D possibly corresponds to TRBD1 (6 bases). The germline V and J ends were trimmed by 3 bases and 10 bases, with 13 bases remaining between them. The CDR3 has 12 residues. Germline loops: CDR1 SGHRS, CDR2 YFSETQ. Here the CDR3 DNA reads TGCGCCAGCAGCTCGTCAGGGGTTGGAGCTTTCTTT. Translating gives CASSSSGVGAFF.